This TCR beta chain was observed in a study of blood T cell repertoires in COVID-19 (TCRdb year 2020). About the study as a whole: The collaborator samples originated in the United States, Italy and Spain and spanned the acute and convalescent phases of COVID-19. The prospective study material was composed of cDNA or gDNA derived from T cells, B-cell-depleted T cells, or PBMCs. The dataset comprised deeply sampled blood TCRbeta repertoires from subjects exposed to, actively infected with, or recovered from COVID-19. The samples were drawn from two sources: the first 160 participants of the ongoing ImmuneRACE study, and over 1,000 subjects contributed by 6 global collaborators. The repertoires were released in a freely available public database meant as a resource for research on the immune response to SARS-CoV-2. Where HLA class I and class II types were available, the types were taken from metadata supplied by the sample provider, not from assay-based typing. The sample metadata nearly always contained a de-identified subject ID, COVID-19 status, age in years and sex.

With regard to this clone: No cognate antigen has been identified for it. No base-level quality is on record; no much larger clone is a single base apart.

On the study overall, not on this receptor specifically: The amount of clinical and demographic metadata varied by source and participant and was provided uncurated.

TCRbeta CDR3 regions were amplified from genomic DNA by means of the immunoSEQ Assay, a bias-controlled multiplex PCR. The authors processed their data as follows. The number of nucleated cells in each sample was estimated from the amplification of reference gene primers within the assay. Sequence reads were collapsed and filtered to measure the absolute abundance of every unique TCRbeta CDR3 rearrangement. For each sample, productive Simpson clonality was calculated as the square root of Simpson's diversity index across productive rearrangements. TCRdb's version of the immuneACCESS table is confined to in-frame rearrangements and falls short of the full clone set. An unresolved V gene accounts for under half of the shortfall where checked; the remainder is of unknown origin. V, J and clone size reflect that table, while D and trimming were determined from the DNA. This sample comprises 25,000 to 35,000 clones, around 90% of them detected only once. The ten largest make up 8.4% of the sample.

Whole blood was collected in K2EDTA tubes by collaborating institutions according to the institutions' own protocols. Collaborator samples were shipped for TCRbeta analysis as frozen whole blood, isolated PBMCs, or DNA extracted from either sample type. CDR1 and CDR2 (SEHNR, FQNEAQ) derive from the germline V gene (reference sequence). V loses 0 bases of germline sequence and J loses 1 base, and the interval between the two ends is 6 bases. The CDR3 covers 14 residues, taking in both the cysteine and the phenylalanine. This entry keeps only the CDR3 DNA: 42 bases, framed from base 1. This receptor was obtained from a man aged 65 to 79 with active or convalescent COVID-19. What was sequenced was peripheral blood. This chain is built from TRBV7-9 and TRBJ1-2; TRBD1 could be the D gene, as 5 bases match. Here is the DNA: TGTGCCAGCAGCTTAGCAGGGGATAACTATGGCTACACCTTC. Its translation is CASSLAGDNYGYTF.